This entry lists 2 T cell receptor beta chains sequenced from one sample in a study of control samples from healthy donors and cancer patients. Sequencing was performed with immunoSEQ multiplex PCR; in TCRdb, only in-frame clones are kept and a portion is missing. In the table there are around 140,000 clones, 80% to 95% of which are singletons. Input material: blood. The receptors shown here come from a middle-aged man in good health.

The chain employs TRBV18 and TRBJ1-4, with D perhaps TRBD1 (6 bases). V gave up 2 bases and J gave up 8 bases, with 12 bases separating them. Germline CDR1 is KGHSH and CDR2 is LQKENI. This CDR3 region has 14 residues. CDR3 in amino acids: CASSPGGAWEKLFF. In nucleotides, the CDR3 is TGTGCCAGCTCACCAGGGGGCGCGTGGGAAAAACTGTTTTTT.

The rearrangement uses TRBV12-3 or TRBV12-4 and TRBJ2-5; D uncertain. Trimming left V 5 bases short and J 4 bases short, with 11 bases between. The CDR3 length is 13 residues. The CDR3 sequence is CASSPYKVETQYF. Written as DNA, the CDR3 is TGTGCCAGCAGTCCCTACAAAGTAGAGACCCAGTACTTC.